The following is a TCR beta chain sequence with its context. Its antigen is as yet unknown. The data are from a study of cytomegalovirus exposure and HLA in healthy donors. General study results and limits: One cluster of highly shared sequence variants probably arose as a sequencing artifact. Some V segments (TRBV6-2 and TRBV6-3 among them) were excluded as indistinguishable. Generally TCR sequences proved uncommon, though certain public TCRs appeared in numerous donors.

60 Vbeta and 13 Jbeta primers were used in PCR. As originally analysed: An analysis performed later counted 73 million or so unique TCR beta chains (roughly 9.9 million of them shared). Using immunoSEQ multiplex PCR, the repertoire was profiled, and TCRdb retains in-frame clones only, with some absent. V, J and clone size are taken as reported in that table, and D and trimming were inferred from the DNA itself. The sample lists some 200,000 clones, about 80% seen once, with about 2.5% in the top ten. Germline CDR1 MNHNY, CDR2 SVGAGI (reference sequence). The CDR3 length is 16 residues. V dropped 4 bases and J dropped 0 bases, with 13 bases sitting between them.

The sample comprised PBMCs. The source is a woman in her forties or fifties in good health and CMV-seronegative. The chain combines TRBV6-6 with TRBJ1-3; D gene ambiguous. CDR3 sequence (DNA): TGTGCCAGCAGTTGGCCCGGGGAAAACTCTGGAAACACCATATATTTT. This gives the protein CASSWPGENSGNTIYF.